This T cell receptor beta chain was sequenced for a study of blood T cell repertoires in COVID-19. Per the original data handling: Counts of nucleated cells, estimated from reference gene primer amplification, were obtained. Sequencing used immunoSEQ multiplex PCR; TCRdb keeps in-frame clones, though not all of them. Clone size and V and J calls were adopted from that table, with D and trimming inferred from the DNA. The data contain around 130,000 clones, about 86% of them seen just once; the ten biggest clones take up approximately 20%. This clone was observed a few times. The CDR3 is 14 amino acids. V was clipped by 6 bases and J by 6 bases; unmatched bases: 9. Germline V lookup: CDR1 MDHEN, CDR2 SYDVKM.

The sequencing input was peripheral blood. The receptor comes from a woman aged 45-65 years who had recovered from COVID-19. The V and J genes are TRBV28 and TRBJ1-1; 8 nucleotides match TRBD1. The chain's CDR3 is CASSSGGGWSEAFF. The CDR3 DNA reads as TGTGCCAGCAGCTCAGGGGGCGGCTGGTCTGAAGCTTTCTTT.